These T cell receptor beta chains were read from a single sample in a study of cytotoxic CD8 clonotypes in ibrutinib-treated CLL. Method: immunoSEQ multiplex PCR; TCRdb's copy keeps in-frame clones and lacks some. The sample yields some 98,000 clones, around four fifths seen once. The sequences come from PBMCs, collected after 12 months of ibrutinib treatment. These receptors were obtained from a human donor with chronic lymphocytic leukemia. Each CDR3 is given with its conserved first and last residue. D genes are given only for firm matches.

-	TRBV14	TRBJ1-2	TGTGCCAGCAGCCCTCCCACTTACCTCTATGGCTACACCTTC	CASSPPTYLYGYTF
-	TRBV27	TRBJ1-6	TGTGCCAGCAGCCCGCGGTGGGAAGGGTATAATTCACCCCTCCACTTT	CASSPRWEGYNSPLHF
-	TRBV6-6	TRBJ2-7	TGTGCCAGCGGTCCCGACAACAGAGAGCAGTACTTC	CASGPDNREQYF
-	TRBV6-6	TRBJ1-3	TGTGCCAGCACCAACGGACAAGTCGCTGGAAACACCATATATTTT	CASTNGQVAGNTIYF
-	TRBV28	TRBJ1-2	TGTGCCAGCAGTTCCGACAGGAGAGCTAACTATGGCTACACCTTC	CASSSDRRANYGYTF
-	TRBV28	TRBJ1-1	TGTGCCAGCCGACCCCAGTGGGGGAACACTGAAGCTTTCTTT	CASRPQWGNTEAFF
-	TRBV30	TRBJ2-3	TGTGCCTGGAGTGTAGGGGACCCCACAGATACGCAGTATTTT	CAWSVGDPTDTQYF
TRBD2	TRBV6-4	TRBJ2-3	TGTGCCAGCAGTGACTCCTTAGCGGGGGGGCCCGATACGCAGTATTTT	CASSDSLAGGPDTQYF
-	TRBV9	TRBJ2-7	TGTGCCAGCAGCGTAGCCCCGTTCTACGAGCAGTACTTC	CASSVAPFYEQYF
-	TRBV30	TRBJ1-1	TGTGCCTGGACGATCGCCCGGGGGAACACTGAAGCTTTCTTT	CAWTIARGNTEAFF
-	TRBV4-2	TRBJ1-2	TGTGCCAGCAGCCAAGGTCTGTTAGCTAACTATGGCTACACCTTC	CASSQGLLANYGYTF